This T cell receptor (beta chain) was profiled in a study of blood T cells in healthy people across ages. Study-wide findings and caveats: Naive T cell percentage and TCR beta diversity correlated strongly. Long-lived donors carried more naive CD4+ cells and greater diversity than aged donors. Getting older went along with TCR beta diversity per million T cells dropping roughly linearly. Diversity was estimated from one million T cells, and these estimates were considered underestimates.

A sample-barcoded 5' primer and a J-beta primer mix were used in a second PCR of about 6 to 12 cycles. TCRdb fed the 5' RACE reads into MiXCR, producing one record per CDR3 protein. Here the sample spans some 780,000 distinct CDR3 sequences, roughly 56% being singletons. CDR3 length: 9 residues. The V gene's germline CDR1 is SQVTM and CDR2 ANQGSEA. There are a few counts of this clonotype. As yet, its antigen is unknown. The receptor was derived from a middle-aged man in good health. This chain joins TRBV29-1 and TRBJ1-6; D not certain. What was sequenced was blood. CDR3 sequence reads: CSSHSPLHF. The CDR3 region has the DNA TGCAGTTCCCATTCACCCCTCCACTTT. Drawing the rest from reference TRBV29-1 and TRBJ1-6, the complete variable domain is SAVISQKPSRDICQRGTSLTIQCQVDSQVTMMFWYRQQPGQSLTLIATANQGSEATYESGFVIDKFPISRPNLTFSTLTVSNMSPEDSSIYLCSSHSPLHFGNGTRLTVT.